The present TCR beta chain was sequenced within a study of tumor-infiltrating lymphocytes in primary liver carcinoma. Unsorted whole blood yielded the blood RNA, and germline DNA was also extracted. Synthesis of TCR beta cDNA was carried out from 450 to 650 ng total RNA with a constant-region primer. ARM-PCR, slightly modified, supplied the TCR beta libraries through three nested multiplex PCR rounds. Forward primers for TRBV1-TRBV30 and a C-beta reverse primer served the first two PCR rounds, at roughly 10 cycles each. TCRdb reprocessed the multiplex PCR reads with MiXCR, giving one entry per CDR3 protein. The sample gives 310,000 or so distinct CDR3 sequences, about three fifths of which show up once; approximately 17% is in the top ten. The germline gives CDR1 MNHEY, CDR2 SVGAGI. J gave up 6 bases and V 9 bases, and 9 bases lay outside the gene matches. The CDR3 loop spans 14 amino acids.

The sequence was collected from a woman aged 25 to 39 with primary liver carcinoma and hepatitis B virus infection. The sample taken for sequencing was peripheral blood. The V call is TRBV6-5, the J call TRBJ2-2; 8 bases map to TRBD2. CDR3 loop: CASSALRGAGELFF. For the CDR3, the DNA is TGTGCCAGTTCCGCCTTGCGGGGGGCCGGGGAGCTGTTTTTT.